These T cell receptor beta chains were read from a single sample in a study of blood T cell repertoires in COVID-19. Only in-frame clones appear in the TCRdb table, and some are missing; sequencing was by immunoSEQ multiplex PCR. This table holds 85,000 to 100,000 clones, 80% to 90% found once. Source material: peripheral blood. These receptors came from an elderly man with COVID-19, enrolled during active disease. Each CDR3 is given without its conserved first and last residue. The size entry is marked missing in some rows and otherwise reads once, few, many or a size class.

TRBV28	-	TRBJ1-2	ASSTGSRGYT
TRBV21-1	-	TRBJ2-7	ASSKRWGEDEQY
TRBV5-1	-	TRBJ1-5	ASSWGGRNQPQH
TRBV5-4	once	TRBJ1-2	ASSLARQGFYGYT
TRBV5-1	-	TRBJ1-1	ASRPLGQTEAF
TRBV7-2	once	TRBJ2-7	ASSLSTLSYEQY
TRBV9	-	TRBJ1-6	ASSSSTGGNSPLH
TRBV10-3	few	TRBJ2-7	AISLRYRDFSISYEQY
TRBV6-2/TRBV6-3	-	TRBJ1-2	ASSSPAGGDYGYT
TRBV6-5	-	TRBJ2-3	ASSSSVGENTQY
TRBV15	-	TRBJ2-5	ATSRDQAQETQY
TRBV11-3	-	TRBJ1-3	ASSVRDRGFSGNTIY
TRBV25-1	once	TRBJ2-4	ASSDIAKNIQY
TRBV5-4	-	TRBJ2-1	ASSFTGGRYNEQF
TRBV6-5	once	TRBJ1-1	ASSYSGTGITEAF
TRBV3-1/TRBV3-2	-	TRBJ1-1	ASSPSPANSGTEAF
TRBV2	-	TRBJ2-2	ASTLAGGAGELF